The 28 T cell receptor beta chains below were found in one sample sequenced in a study of siplizumab effects on memory and regulatory T cells. Assay used: immunoSEQ multiplex PCR; TCRdb lists only in-frame clones, some missing. Among 45,000 to 60,000 clones listed, over 75% were seen once. The material sequenced was naive CD8+ T cells sorted from blood. Receptors originate from a human donor in good health.

This chain uses TRBV6-5 with TRBJ1-2, with a tentative D call TRBD1 (5 bases). The CDR3 has 14 residues. Germline-derived CDR1 and CDR2 are MNHEY and SVGAGI. V was pared by 4 bases and J by 8 bases, with 17 bases between. The CDR3 sequence: CASSSTGGARGYTF. CDR3 sequence (DNA): TGTGCCAGCAGTTCGACTGGAGGGGCGCGGGGCTACACCTTC.

This clone occurred once. CDR3 bases: TGTGCCAGCAGCTTATACAGGAACACTGAAGCTTTCTTT. It yields the protein CASSLYRNTEAFF. This chain connects TRBV7-9 to TRBJ1-1; D is undetermined. The CDR3 has 13 residues. Between the trimmed V and J ends, which lost 2 bases and 1 base, there was a span of 5 bases. Germline V lookup: CDR1 SEHNR, CDR2 FQNEAQ (reference sequence).

V and J are TRBV6-5 and TRBJ2-2; D is unresolved. Germline lookup yields CDR1 MNHEY and CDR2 SVGAGI. V was cut by 2 bases and J by 1 base, with 8 bases left in between. There are 15 residues in the CDR3. Here the CDR3 DNA reads TGTGCCAGCAGTTACGGACCGCAGAACACCGGGGAGCTGTTTTTT. It translates to CASSYGPQNTGELFF.

In this sample, this clone turned up once. The chain links TRBV19 to TRBJ2-4; perhaps TRBD2 as D (5 bases). The CDR3 consists of 16 residues. CDR1 is LNHDA, CDR2 SQIVND, per germline (reference sequence). V dropped 7 bases and J dropped 0 bases, with 16 bases sitting between them. The DNA for the CDR3 is TGTGCCAGTAAAAGCGGTACGGTGCTAGCCAAAAACATTCAGTACTTC. This gives the protein CASKSGTVLAKNIQYF.

V gene TRBV19 combines with J gene TRBJ2-5; 8 nucleotides line up with TRBD1. The length of the CDR3 is 13 residues. V was clipped by 3 bases and J by 5 bases; unmatched bases: 2. Germline V gene data show CDR1 as LNHDA and CDR2 as SQIVND (reference sequence). The CDR3 nucleotides read TGTGCCAGTAGTATGACAGGGGCGGAGACCCAGTACTTC. This encodes CASSMTGAETQYF.

The CDR3 sequence: CASRTPVGQFF. The CDR3 nucleotides read TGTGCCAGCAGGACGCCCGTCGGGCAGTTCTTC. J is TRBJ2-1 and V is TRBV6-1; D unresolved. The germline V gene has CDR1 MNHNS and CDR2 SASEGT. Trimming took off 6 bases at V and 12 bases at J, with 12 bases between the two ends. The length of the CDR3 is 11 residues.

The V and J genes are TRBV7-3 and TRBJ2-3, with a possible D match to TRBD2 (6 bases). V lost 4 bases to trimming and J lost 6 bases, with 17 bases between them. Germline V gene data show CDR1 as SGHTA and CDR2 as FQGTGA. This CDR3 is 15 amino acids long. DNA of the CDR3: TGTGCCAGCAGCTCCGGGGACTTGCCCGTGGATACGCAGTATTTT. Protein product: CASSSGDLPVDTQYF.

The CDR3 sequence is CASSLPAGTSYNEQFF. The CDR3 coding sequence is TGTGCCAGTAGTCTCCCGGCCGGGACCTCCTACAATGAGCAGTTCTTC. The chain employs TRBV19 and TRBJ2-1; D is possibly TRBD1 or TRBD2 (5 bases each). Trimming removed 5 bases at V and 0 bases at J, with 14 bases between. This CDR3 region has 16 residues. The V gene's germline CDR1 is LNHDA and CDR2 SQIVND (reference sequence).

The rearrangement uses TRBV27 and TRBJ2-7, with D perhaps assigned TRBD1 or TRBD2 (7 bases each). The CDR3 has 16 amino acids. CDR1 and CDR2 (germline): MNHEY, SMNVEV (reference sequence). V was cut by 3 bases and J by 3 bases, with 18 bases left in between. The CDR3 DNA is TGTGCCAGCAGTTTTGCAGGGGGGGCATCTCTCTACGAGCAGTACTTC. Translating gives CASSFAGGASLYEQYF.

The J gene is TRBJ2-7, the V gene TRBV6-1, with TRBD1 matching over 8 bases. CDR1 is MNHNS, CDR2 SASEGT, per germline. After removal of 6 bases from V and 3 bases from J, the junction contained 7 bases not matched to a gene. CDR3 length: 14 residues. DNA for the CDR3: TGTGCCAGCAGCCTACCCGGGACAGGCTACGAGCAGTACTTC. Translating it yields CASSLPGTGYEQYF.

This clone was observed a handful of times. CDR3 nucleotides: TGTGCCAGCAGCTTAGGCGTTTACGAGCAGTACTTC. This gives the protein CASSLGVYEQYF. The chain has TRBV7-2 and TRBJ2-7; D gene uncertain. Trimming left V 1 base short and J 4 bases short, with 5 bases between. This CDR3 region has 12 residues. Germline assignment: CDR1 SGHTA and CDR2 FQGNSA.

This chain joins TRBV7-9 and TRBJ1-4; perhaps TRBD1 as D (6 bases). CDR1 is SEHNR, CDR2 FQNEAQ, per germline (reference sequence). The CDR3 loop spans 14 amino acids. The germline V and J ends were trimmed by 3 bases and 5 bases, with 10 bases remaining between them. CDR3 sequence (DNA): TGTGCCAGCAGCTTCACTGGGACAAATGAAAAACTGTTTTTT. It is translated as CASSFTGTNEKLFF.

V usage is TRBV4-1 and J usage is TRBJ2-7, with TRBD1 identical over 7 bases. Germline V gives CDR1 MGHRA, CDR2 YSYEKL. J gave up 4 bases and V 2 bases, and 8 bases lay outside the gene matches. The CDR3 consists of 15 residues. The CDR3 sequence is CASSQTPDRAYEQYF. The CDR3 DNA reads TGCGCCAGCAGCCAAACTCCAGACAGGGCTTACGAGCAGTACTTC.

The genes are TRBV5-8 and TRBJ2-1; 8 nucleotides align to TRBD1. The CDR3 sequence is 15 residues long. Germline CDR1 SGHTS, CDR2 YDEGEE. Losses at the gene ends were 2 bases for V and 4 bases for J; bases not matched to a gene: 5. For the CDR3, the DNA is TGTGCCAGCAGCTTTATTGGGACAGGATACAATGAGCAGTTCTTC. Protein sequence: CASSFIGTGYNEQFF.

This rearrangement joins TRBV10-3 to TRBJ1-2; D is unclear. V lost 3 bases and J lost 0, with 17 bases in between. Germline lookup yields CDR1 ENHRY and CDR2 SYGVKD. This CDR3 has 17 residues. The DNA of the CDR3 is TGTGCCATCAGTGACCTGGACTCAGGTTCAGCTAACTATGGCTACACCTTC. Translating gives CAISDLDSGSANYGYTF.

The chain carries TRBV5-5 and TRBJ2-7; tentatively, D is TRBD1 (5 bases). CDR3 size: 12 residues. Germline V lookup: CDR1 SGHKS, CDR2 YYEKEE (reference sequence). Trimming pared 0 bases from V and 7 bases from J, leaving 8 bases between. The CDR3 protein is CASSLEGFEQYF. The CDR3 DNA sequence: TGTGCCAGCAGCTTGGAGGGGTTTGAGCAGTACTTC.

As for this clone: Within the sample, other DNA sequences also encode this same CDR3. This chain uses TRBV30 with TRBJ2-7; TRBD1 might be the D (6 bases). The V gene lost 3 bases and the J gene lost 4 bases, with 10 bases spanning the gap. This CDR3 comprises 12 residues. Per the germline V gene, CDR1 is GTSNPN and CDR2 is SVGIG (reference sequence). The CDR3 DNA is TGTGCCTGGAGCACAGGGACGTACGAGCAGTACTTC. Amino acids: CAWSTGTYEQYF.

V and J are TRBV9 and TRBJ2-3, with D hard to call. Per germline, CDR1 SGDLS and CDR2 YYNGEE. Trimming stripped 4 bases from V and 6 bases from J, with 12 bases between. The CDR3 spans 13 residues. In nucleotides, the CDR3 is TGTGCCAGCAGCTCCTACATCACCGATACGCAGTATTTT. Translated: CASSSYITDTQYF.

The rearrangement joins TRBV10-3 to TRBJ1-3; TRBD1 aligns across 9 bases. The CDR3 is made up of 16 amino acids. V trimming: 6 bases; J trimming: 4 bases; junction bases outside the gene matches: 10. The V gene's germline CDR1 is ENHRY and CDR2 SYGVKD. The CDR3 coding sequence is TGTGCCATCAGGATGCCGGGACAGGGTAAAGGAAACACCATATATTTT. Protein sequence: CAIRMPGQGKGNTIYF.

J is TRBJ2-5 and V is TRBV4-2, with 10 bases that match TRBD2. This CDR3 region has 17 residues. Trimming removed 0 bases from V and 2 bases from J; junction bases left unmatched: 6. Per germline, CDR1 LGHNA and CDR2 YNFKEQ. The CDR3 coding sequence is TGTGCCAGCAGCCAAGATTTGGCTAGCGGGGGACAAGAGACCCAGTACTTC. Translated, it gives CASSQDLASGGQETQYF.

The gene calls are TRBV10-3 and TRBJ2-7; TRBD1 matches at 7 bases. CDR3 size: 14 residues. The J segment lost 3 bases and the V segment lost 6 bases, leaving 8 bases of the junction unmatched. Per germline, CDR1 ENHRY and CDR2 SYGVKD. In DNA form, the CDR3 reads TGTGCCATCAGGTTCGGGACAGAGATCTACGAGCAGTACTTC. It yields the protein CAIRFGTEIYEQYF.

The chain links TRBV30 to TRBJ2-4; weak D call: TRBD2 (7 bases). The CDR3 totals 12 residues. Trimming removed 7 bases from V and 6 bases from J, with 13 bases in between. CDR1 is GTSNPN and CDR2 is SVGIG in the germline V gene (reference sequence). The CDR3 sequence: CASGGGGNIQYF. The CDR3 bases are TGTGCCTCCGGGGGAGGGGGAAACATTCAGTACTTC.

In its sample, this clone was seen a few times. This chain joins TRBV27 and TRBJ1-2; 8 bases are shared with TRBD1. CDR1 and CDR2 (germline): MNHEY, SMNVEV (reference sequence). CDR3 length: 12 amino acids. J was trimmed by 4 bases and V by 7 bases; bases with no gene match: 2. The CDR3 DNA reads as TGTGCCAGCAAAGACAGGGGCTATGGCTACACCTTC. It encodes CASKDRGYGYTF.

This clone was detected once. This rearrangement joins TRBV7-9 to TRBJ1-6; D perhaps matches TRBD1 (6 bases). Trimming shortened V by 6 bases and J by 7 bases, and 13 bases separated the two germline ends. The CDR3 has 14 amino acids. Germline CDR1 SEHNR, CDR2 FQNEAQ (reference sequence). The CDR3 here is CASSAEGGNSPLHF. DNA for the CDR3: TGTGCCAGCAGTGCCGAGGGGGGGAATTCACCCCTCCACTTT.

This clone appeared once. The V and J genes are TRBV5-1 and TRBJ2-1; D remains unclear. The V gene's germline CDR1 is SGHRS and CDR2 YFSETQ. Trimming left V 4 bases short and J 2 bases short, with 19 bases between. This CDR3 has 17 amino acids. CDR3 nucleotides: TGCGCCAGCAGCCTTAGGTATGGGCTAAGTGCCTACAATGAGCAGTTCTTC. It specifies CASSLRYGLSAYNEQFF.

The chain uses TRBV6-5 and TRBJ2-7; TRBD1 is a possible D gene (6 bases). The germline CDR1 and CDR2 sequences are MNHEY and SVGAGI. CDR3 size: 15 residues. Trimming took 2 bases from V and 2 from J, leaving 13 bases between them. CDR3 coding DNA: TGTGCCAGCAGTTACCGGGACACGGACCCCTACGAGCAGTACTTC. Its protein product is CASSYRDTDPYEQYF.

This chain connects TRBV19 to TRBJ2-5; 14 positions match TRBD2. The V segment lost 5 bases and the J segment 4 bases; nucleotides outside the gene matches: 3. CDR1 and CDR2 from the germline V gene are LNHDA and SQIVND (reference sequence). The CDR3 loop spans 15 amino acids. The CDR3 sequence is CASSVGLAGGETQYF. CDR3 DNA: TGTGCCAGTAGTGTCGGACTAGCGGGGGGAGAGACCCAGTACTTC. Variable domain in full (rest from reference TRBV19 and TRBJ2-5): DGGITQSPKYLFRKEGQNVTLSCEQNLNHDAMYWYRQDPGQGLRLIYYSQIVNDFQKGDIAEGYSVSREKKESFPLTVTSAQKNPTAFYLCASSVGLAGGETQYFGPGTRLLVL.

In its sample, this clone was seen once. The rearrangement joins TRBV10-3 to TRBJ1-1; 7 bases agree with TRBD1. Germline CDR1 and CDR2: ENHRY and SYGVKD. The CDR3 extends over 12 amino acids. V lost 6 bases, J lost 4 bases, and 2 bases stayed unmatched. CDR3 sequence: CAISAGGTEAFF. CDR3 nucleotide sequence: TGTGCCATCAGCGCAGGGGGCACTGAAGCTTTCTTT.